This T cell receptor (beta chain) was identified during a study of shared clonotypes between healthy human individuals. This CDR3 region has 15 residues. V was clipped by 4 bases and J by 0 bases, with 12 bases between them. Germline assignment: CDR1 LNHNV and CDR2 YYDKDF (reference sequence). Sequencing was performed with immunoSEQ multiplex PCR; in TCRdb, only in-frame clones are kept and a portion is missing. Among about 730,000 clones, 72% were seen once, and the ten largest hold roughly 1.8%. V gene TRBV15 combines with J gene TRBJ1-1; D may be TRBD1 (5 bases). The sample comprised memory CD4+ T cells sorted from blood. Subset meaning: CD45RA-negative fraction. The receptor was derived from a woman aged 30 to 39 in good health. CDR3 region: CATSMGRGLNTEAFF. The CDR3 nucleotides are TGTGCCACCAGCATGGGGAGGGGCCTGAACACTGAAGCTTTCTTT. Drawing the rest from reference TRBV15 and TRBJ1-1, the complete variable domain is DAMVIQNPRYQVTQFGKPVTLSCSQTLNHNVMYWYQQKSSQAPKLLFHYYDKDFNNEADTPDNFQSRRPNTSFCFLDIRSPGLGDTAMYLCATSMGRGLNTEAFFGQGTRLTVV.